Below, 2 T cell receptor beta chains from the same sample are listed, as sequenced in a study of identical twins. TCRdb reprocessed the 5' RACE reads via MiXCR and lists one record per CDR3 protein. The table has a few hundred thousand distinct CDR3 sequences, 8.5% to 9.5% seen once. These same data were also listed under a study on yellow fever vaccine responses in identical twins.

Sequencing was performed on CD8+ T cells sorted from blood. The receptors stem from a woman between 18 and 29 years old in good health.

This clonotype was counted only a few times. DNA of the CDR3: TGCAGTGCTAGAGGACTAGCGGGAGTCGGCTCCGAGCAGTACTTC. Translation: CSARGLAGVGSEQYF. The rearrangement joins TRBV20-1 to TRBJ2-7; 12 bases are a match to TRBD2. V shed 1 base and J 6 bases; nucleotides not matched to a gene: 7. Germline V gene data show CDR1 as DFQATT and CDR2 as SNEGSKA (reference sequence). This CDR3 region has 15 residues.

The CDR3 DNA follows: TGTGCCAGTAGCCTTATCGGCCTTAGCAATCAGCCCCAGCATTTT. The encoded protein is CASSLIGLSNQPQHF. The chain employs TRBV19 and TRBJ1-5; no clear D. The CDR3 is 15 residues long. The ends were cut back, 6 bases at V and 0 bases at J, with 12 bases in the middle. Germline CDR1 and CDR2: LNHDA and SQIVND (reference sequence). The variable domain in full, completed from reference TRBV19 and TRBJ1-5, reads DGGITQSPKYLFRKEGQNVTLSCEQNLNHDAMYWYRQDPGQGLRLIYYSQIVNDFQKGDIAEGYSVSREKKESFPLTVTSAQKNPTAFYLCASSLIGLSNQPQHFGDGTRLSIL.